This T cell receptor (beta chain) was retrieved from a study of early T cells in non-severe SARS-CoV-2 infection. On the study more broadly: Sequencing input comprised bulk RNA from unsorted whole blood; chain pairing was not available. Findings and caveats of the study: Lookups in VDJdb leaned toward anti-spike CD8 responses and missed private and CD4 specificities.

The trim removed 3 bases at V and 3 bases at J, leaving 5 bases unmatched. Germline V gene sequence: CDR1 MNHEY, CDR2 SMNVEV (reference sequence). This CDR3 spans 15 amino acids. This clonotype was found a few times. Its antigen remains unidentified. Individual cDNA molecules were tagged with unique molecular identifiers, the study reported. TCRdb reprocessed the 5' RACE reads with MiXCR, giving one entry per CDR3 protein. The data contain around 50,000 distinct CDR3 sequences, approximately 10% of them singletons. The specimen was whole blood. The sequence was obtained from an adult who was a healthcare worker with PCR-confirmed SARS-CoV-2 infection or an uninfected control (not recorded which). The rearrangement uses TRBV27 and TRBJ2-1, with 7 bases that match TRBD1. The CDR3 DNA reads TGTGCCAGCAGTTTCGAAGGGGGCCTCTACAATGAGCAGTTCTTC. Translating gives CASSFEGGLYNEQFF.